Presented here are 20 T cell receptor beta chains from one specimen sequenced in a study of regulatory T cells in long-lasting Graves disease. Time point meaning: persistent/refractory GD, antithyroid drugs over 5 years with positive TRAb. PBMC RNA was the source of the TCR library. Combining iRepertoire HTBI primers with Arm-PCR of CDR3 regions, the authors built TCR beta libraries. TCRdb recomputed calls from the multiplex PCR reads with MiXCR, one row per CDR3 protein. Here the sample spans roughly 700,000 distinct CDR3 sequences, roughly 30% being singletons. The sequencing used peripheral blood mononuclear cells (PBMCs), collected when the disease was refractory, from a patient treated with antithyroid drugs. The receptor set was obtained from a female donor with Graves disease.

Ten or more counts support this clonotype. The rearrangement joins TRBV5-6 to TRBJ1-2; D is ambiguous. The CDR3 runs 13 residues. The V end lost 2 bases, the J end lost 3 bases, and 8 bases lay between the germline ends. Germline CDR1 and CDR2: SGHDT and YYEEEE. CDR3 sequence reads: CASSLEGYYGYTF. CDR3 DNA sequence: TGTGCCAGCAGCTTAGAAGGGTACTATGGCTACACCTTC.

This chain links TRBV7-2 with TRBJ1-1; the D gene is possibly TRBD1 (5 bases). Germline-derived CDR1 and CDR2 are SGHTA and FQGNSA. The CDR3 is made up of 16 amino acids. The V and J ends lost 2 bases and 8 bases respectively, with 21 bases between them. The CDR3: CASSLPYGGGKEEAFF. The CDR3 DNA is TGTGCCAGCAGCTTACCTTATGGGGGGGGAAAAGAAGAAGCTTTCTTT.

The chain employs TRBV28 and TRBJ1-5, with 8 bases fitting TRBD1. V lost 6 bases, J lost 1 base, and 8 bases stayed unmatched. CDR1 MDHEN and CDR2 SYDVKM come from the germline V gene. CDR3 length: 16 residues. The CDR3 DNA reads as TGTGCCAGCAGGGCTTCAGGGGGCGGGAGCAATCAGCCCCAGCATTTT. As protein: CASRASGGGSNQPQHF.

The chain recombines TRBV7-6 with TRBJ1-5; the D gene is possibly TRBD1 (6 bases). This CDR3 has 17 residues. The ends were cut back, 0 bases at V and 6 bases at J, with 18 bases in the middle. Germline V CDR1 and CDR2: SGHVS, FNYEAQ. DNA of the CDR3: TGTGCCAGCAGCTTAGCTGCATGGGCAGGGGTCGGTCAGCCCCAGCATTTT. This translates into CASSLAAWAGVGQPQHF.

V is TRBV29-1 and J is TRBJ1-1, with 7 bases matching TRBD1. CDR1 is SQVTM, CDR2 ANQGSEA, per germline. Losses at the gene ends were 8 bases for V and 1 base for J; bases not matched to a gene: 7. CDR3 length equals 13 residues. As DNA, the CDR3 is TGCAGCCATACCAGGGGGGGGAACACTGAAGCTTTCTTT. As protein: CSHTRGGNTEAFF.

The chain joins TRBV29-1 to TRBJ2-7; 7 bases agree with TRBD2. The trim removed 4 bases at V and 4 bases at J, leaving 4 bases unmatched. CDR3 size: 12 residues. The germline gives CDR1 SQVTM, CDR2 ANQGSEA. This CDR3 reads CSVGGSPYEQYF. In DNA, the CDR3 is TGCAGCGTTGGCGGGAGTCCATACGAGCAGTACTTC.

The chain uses TRBV20-1 and TRBJ2-5; D is perhaps TRBD2 (6 bases). V was cut by 3 bases and J by 2 bases, with 16 bases left in between. The germline gives CDR1 DFQATT, CDR2 SNEGSKA (reference sequence). The CDR3 totals 15 residues. The CDR3: CSARSRLASQETQYF. The CDR3 coding sequence is TGCAGTGCTAGGTCCCGCCTAGCGTCTCAAGAGACCCAGTACTTC.

A note on this clonotype: One end of the junction is discordant with germline, which a read error may explain. This rearrangement joins TRBV5-1 to TRBJ2-1, with 11 nucleotides matching TRBD2. The CDR3 extends over 17 amino acids. CDR1 SGHRS and CDR2 YFSETQ come from the germline V gene. The DNA of the CDR3 is TGTGCCAGCAGCCCTTTAGCGGGAGGGGGGTCCTACAATGAGCAGTTCTTC. It translates to CASSPLAGGGSYNEQFF.

This clonotype was seen only a few times. The genes are TRBV5-6 and TRBJ2-7, with unresolved D. Trimming removed 4 bases at V and 3 bases at J, with 8 bases between. CDR3 size: 12 residues. Germline V lookup: CDR1 SGHDT, CDR2 YYEEEE. CDR3 in DNA: TGTGCCAGCAGCGTCCTCTACTACGAGCAGTACTTC. Translation: CASSVLYYEQYF.

As to this clonotype: A single base separates this from a much larger clone, so it may be a read error. The V gene is TRBV2, the J gene TRBJ1-6; possible D gene TRBD1, 6 bases. CDR3 length: 15 amino acids. Germline values: CDR1 SNHLY, CDR2 FYNNEI. CDR3 sequence (DNA): TGTGCCGGCAGTGAAGAGGAGGACAGCAATTCACCCCTCCACTTT. It codes for CAGSEEEDSNSPLHF.

This clonotype has more than one count but fewer than ten. The V call is TRBV28, the J call TRBJ1-1, with 8 bases matching TRBD1. This CDR3 spans 14 amino acids. Germline V gene lookup returns CDR1 MDHEN and CDR2 SYDVKM. V dropped 3 bases and J dropped 4; count of bases not matched to a gene: 4. CDR3 amino acids: CASSFATGVTEAFF. The CDR3 bases are TGTGCCAGCAGTTTCGCGACAGGGGTCACTGAAGCTTTCTTT.

This clonotype showed up just a few times. This chain connects TRBV12-3 or TRBV12-4 to TRBJ1-2, with D possibly TRBD1 on 6 matching bases. Trimming took off 3 bases at V and 8 bases at J, with 16 bases between the two ends. This CDR3 spans 14 amino acids. Written as DNA, the CDR3 is TGTGCCAGCAGTTTTCGCGGGGGCGAGCGGGGCTACACCTTC. Amino acids: CASSFRGGERGYTF.

This clonotype showed up just a few times. V is TRBV6-2 or TRBV6-3 and J is TRBJ2-7; D possibly corresponds to TRBD1 (5 bases). V lost 8 bases and J 2 bases, leaving 16 bases between the germline ends. The CDR3 is made up of 14 amino acids. Per germline, CDR1 MNHEY and CDR2 SVGEGT. DNA of the CDR3: TGTGCCAGCTGCGAAATCGACAGAACCTACGAGCAGTACTTC. Translating it yields CASCEIDRTYEQYF.

This clonotype appeared a few times. This chain uses TRBV20-1 with TRBJ1-2; TRBD1 agrees at 9 bases. CDR3 length: 12 residues. CDR1 and CDR2 from the germline V gene are DFQATT and SNEGSKA (reference sequence). The junction had 6 bases not matched to a gene; V was cut back by 6 bases and J by 7 bases. CDR3 residues: CSAAGDRVGYTF. CDR3 DNA: TGCAGTGCCGCCGGGGACAGGGTTGGCTACACCTTC.

Details on this clonotype: This may arise from a read error, as a much more abundant clone is one base away. V and J are TRBV28 and TRBJ1-1; D unresolved. Germline values: CDR1 MDHEN, CDR2 SYDVKM. This CDR3 spans 11 amino acids. The chain's CDR3 is CASLTNTGAFF. The CDR3 DNA is TGTGCCAGCTTAACGAACACTGGAGCTTTCTTT.

In the case of this clonotype: Relative to the germline gene, one junction end is altered; a read error may explain this. The rearrangement links TRBV2 to TRBJ2-7; possibly TRBD2 for D (6 bases). Germline V gives CDR1 SNHLY, CDR2 FYNNEI. The CDR3 has 15 amino acids. The CDR3 DNA is TGCGCCAGCAGCCAAGATGGAGGGATCTCCTACGAGCAGTACTTC. Protein product: CASSQDGGISYEQYF.

Regarding this clonotype: Possible read error: a much larger clone is one base away. The CDR3 coding sequence is TGTACCAGCAGCTCACAGCTTGCCTACGAGCAGTACTTC. Its protein is CTSSSQLAYEQYF. V and J are TRBV11-2 and TRBJ2-7, with D hard to call. CDR1 SGHAT and CDR2 FQNNGV come from the germline V gene. This CDR3 contains 13 residues.

This clonotype was picked up a small number of times. The chain joins TRBV28 to TRBJ2-7; 11 bases agree with TRBD1. J was trimmed by 4 bases and V by 2 bases; bases with no gene match: 7. Germline CDR1 MDHEN, CDR2 SYDVKM. The CDR3 sequence is 16 residues long. The CDR3 reads CASSLPPDRGRYEQYF. DNA of the CDR3: TGTGCCAGCAGTTTACCGCCGGACAGGGGGCGATACGAGCAGTACTTC.

The chain couples TRBV6-4 to TRBJ2-7; no reliable D call. CDR1 is MRHNA, CDR2 SNTAGT, per germline. The CDR3 covers 15 residues. Trimming removed 0 bases from V and 5 bases from J, with 14 bases in between. The CDR3 loop reads CASSDSSPRGNEQYF. As DNA, the CDR3 is TGTGCCAGCAGTGACTCCAGTCCCAGAGGCAACGAGCAGTACTTC.

This clonotype was counted a few times. The chain couples TRBV13 to TRBJ2-5, with 9 positions matching TRBD1. The ends lost 5 bases at V and 5 bases at J; junction bases unmatched: 12. Germline CDR1 is PRHDT and CDR2 is FYEKMQ (reference sequence). CDR3 length equals 16 residues. The CDR3 DNA reads as TGTGCCAGCAGCAACACAGGGGGCATTTCTTTGGAGACCCAGTACTTC. This translates into CASSNTGGISLETQYF.